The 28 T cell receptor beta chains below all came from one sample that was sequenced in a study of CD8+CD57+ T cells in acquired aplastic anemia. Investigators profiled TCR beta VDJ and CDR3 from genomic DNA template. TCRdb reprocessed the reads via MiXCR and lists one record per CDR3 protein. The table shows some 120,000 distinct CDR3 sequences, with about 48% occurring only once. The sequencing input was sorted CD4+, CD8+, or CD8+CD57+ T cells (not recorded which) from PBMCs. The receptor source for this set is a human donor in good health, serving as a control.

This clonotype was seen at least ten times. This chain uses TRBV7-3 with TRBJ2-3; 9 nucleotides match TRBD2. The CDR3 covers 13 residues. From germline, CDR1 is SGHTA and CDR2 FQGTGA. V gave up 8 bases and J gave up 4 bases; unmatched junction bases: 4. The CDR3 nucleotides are TGTGCCAGCGGGGCTAGCGGGGCAGATACGCAGTATTTT. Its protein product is CASGASGADTQYF.

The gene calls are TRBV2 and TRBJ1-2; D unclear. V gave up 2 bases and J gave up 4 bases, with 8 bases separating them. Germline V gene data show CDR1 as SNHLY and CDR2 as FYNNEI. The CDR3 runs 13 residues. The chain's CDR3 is CASSEPGFYGYTF. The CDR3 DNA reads TGTGCCAGCAGTGAACCGGGTTTCTATGGCTACACCTTC.

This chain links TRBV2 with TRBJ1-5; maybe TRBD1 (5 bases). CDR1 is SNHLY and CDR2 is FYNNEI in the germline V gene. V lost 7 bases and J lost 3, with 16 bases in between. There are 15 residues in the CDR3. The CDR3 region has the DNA TGTGCCAGCAAACCCGACAGAGTTCCCAATCAGCCCCAGCATTTT. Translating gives CASKPDRVPNQPQHF.

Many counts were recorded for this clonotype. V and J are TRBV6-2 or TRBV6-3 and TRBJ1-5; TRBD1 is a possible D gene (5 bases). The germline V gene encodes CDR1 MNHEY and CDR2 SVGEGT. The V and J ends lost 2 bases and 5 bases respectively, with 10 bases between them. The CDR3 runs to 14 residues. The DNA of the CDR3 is TGTGCCAGCAGTTACCCCCAGGGCCATCAGCCCCAGCATTTT. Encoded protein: CASSYPQGHQPQHF.

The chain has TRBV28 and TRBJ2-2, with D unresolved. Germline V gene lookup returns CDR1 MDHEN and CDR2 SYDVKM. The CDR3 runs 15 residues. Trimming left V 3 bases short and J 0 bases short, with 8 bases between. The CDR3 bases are TGTGCCAGCAGTTTGGGTCAATCGAACACCGGGGAGCTGTTTTTT. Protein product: CASSLGQSNTGELFF.

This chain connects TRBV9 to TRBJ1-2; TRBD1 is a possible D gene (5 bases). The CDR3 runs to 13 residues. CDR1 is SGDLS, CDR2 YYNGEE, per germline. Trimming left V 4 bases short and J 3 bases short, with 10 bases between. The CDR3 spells CASSQGTDYGYTF. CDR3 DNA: TGTGCCAGCAGCCAAGGGACCGACTATGGCTACACCTTC.

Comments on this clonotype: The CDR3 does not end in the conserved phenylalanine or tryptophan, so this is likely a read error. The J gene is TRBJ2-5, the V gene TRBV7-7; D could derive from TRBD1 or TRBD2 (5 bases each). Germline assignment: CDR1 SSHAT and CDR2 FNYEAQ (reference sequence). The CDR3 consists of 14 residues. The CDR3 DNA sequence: TGTGCTAGCAGCTTAGATGGGGGTTGGGAGACCCAGTACATC. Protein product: CASSLDGGWETQYI.

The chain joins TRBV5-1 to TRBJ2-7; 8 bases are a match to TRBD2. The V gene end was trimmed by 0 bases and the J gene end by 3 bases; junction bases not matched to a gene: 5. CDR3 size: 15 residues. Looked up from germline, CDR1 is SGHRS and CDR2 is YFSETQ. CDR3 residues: CASSLAGGRIYEQYF. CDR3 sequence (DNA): TGCGCCAGCAGCTTGGCCGGCGGGAGGATCTACGAGCAGTACTTC.

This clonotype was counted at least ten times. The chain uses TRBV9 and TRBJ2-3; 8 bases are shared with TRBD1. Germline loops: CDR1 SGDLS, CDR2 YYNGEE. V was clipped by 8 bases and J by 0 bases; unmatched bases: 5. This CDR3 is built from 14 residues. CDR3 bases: TGTGCCAGTGGAGACAGGGGCAGCACAGATACGCAGTATTTT. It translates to CASGDRGSTDTQYF. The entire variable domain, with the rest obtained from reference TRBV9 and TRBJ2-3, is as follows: DSGVTQTPKHLITATGQRVTLRCSPRSGDLSVYWYQQSLDQGLQFLIQYYNGEERAKGNILERFSAQQFPDLHSELNLSSLELGDSALYFCASGDRGSTDTQYFGPGTRLTVL.

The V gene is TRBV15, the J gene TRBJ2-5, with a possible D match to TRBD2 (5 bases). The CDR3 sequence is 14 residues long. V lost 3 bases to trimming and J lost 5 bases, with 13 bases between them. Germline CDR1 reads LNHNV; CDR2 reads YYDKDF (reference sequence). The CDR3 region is CATSSALKRETQYF. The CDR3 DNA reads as TGTGCCACCAGCAGTGCCCTGAAGCGGGAGACCCAGTACTTC.

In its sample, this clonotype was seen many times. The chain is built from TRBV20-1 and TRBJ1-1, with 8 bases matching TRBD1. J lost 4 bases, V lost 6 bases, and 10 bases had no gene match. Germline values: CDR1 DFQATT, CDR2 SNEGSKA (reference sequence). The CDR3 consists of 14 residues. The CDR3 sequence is CSATPPRGLTEAFF. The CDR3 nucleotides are TGCAGTGCCACCCCCCCCAGGGGGCTCACTGAAGCTTTCTTT.

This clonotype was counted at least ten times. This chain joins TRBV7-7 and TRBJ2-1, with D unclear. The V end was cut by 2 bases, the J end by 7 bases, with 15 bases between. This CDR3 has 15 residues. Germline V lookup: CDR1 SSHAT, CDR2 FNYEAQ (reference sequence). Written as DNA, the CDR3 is TGTGCCAGCAGCTTACGGTCAGCCCGTGAGAATGAGCAGTTCTTC. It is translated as CASSLRSARENEQFF.

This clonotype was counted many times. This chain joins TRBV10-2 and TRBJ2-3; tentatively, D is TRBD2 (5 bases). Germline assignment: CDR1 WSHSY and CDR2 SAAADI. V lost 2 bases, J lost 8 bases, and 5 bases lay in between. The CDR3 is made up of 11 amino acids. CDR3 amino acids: CASSEGSTQYF. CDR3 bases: TGCGCCAGCAGTGAGGGGAGTACGCAGTATTTT.

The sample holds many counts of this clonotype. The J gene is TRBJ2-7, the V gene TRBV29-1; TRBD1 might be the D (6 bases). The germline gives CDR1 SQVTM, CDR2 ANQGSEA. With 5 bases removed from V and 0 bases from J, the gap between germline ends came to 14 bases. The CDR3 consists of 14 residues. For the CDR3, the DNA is TGCAGCGTTTTAAGACAGGTCAGCTCCTACGAGCAGTACTTC. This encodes CSVLRQVSSYEQYF.

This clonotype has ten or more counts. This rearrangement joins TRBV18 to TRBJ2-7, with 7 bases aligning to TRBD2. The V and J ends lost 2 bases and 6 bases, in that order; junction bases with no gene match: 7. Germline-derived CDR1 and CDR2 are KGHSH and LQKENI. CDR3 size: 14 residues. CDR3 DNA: TGTGCCAGCTCACCATTGGGGGGGGATGGCGAGCAGTACTTC. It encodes CASSPLGGDGEQYF.

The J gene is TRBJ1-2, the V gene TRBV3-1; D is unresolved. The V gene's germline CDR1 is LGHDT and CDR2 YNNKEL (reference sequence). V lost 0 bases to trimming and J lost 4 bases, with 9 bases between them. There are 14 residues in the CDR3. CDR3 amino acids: CASSQDGRLYGYTF. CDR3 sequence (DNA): TGTGCCAGCAGCCAAGATGGGAGACTCTATGGCTACACCTTC.

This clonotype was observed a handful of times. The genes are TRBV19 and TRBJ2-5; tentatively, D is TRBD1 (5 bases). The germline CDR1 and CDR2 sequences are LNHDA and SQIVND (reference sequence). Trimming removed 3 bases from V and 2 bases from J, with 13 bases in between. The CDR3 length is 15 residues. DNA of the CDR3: TGTGCCAGTAGTATTACAGGATATGCACAAGAGACCCAGTACTTC. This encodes CASSITGYAQETQYF.

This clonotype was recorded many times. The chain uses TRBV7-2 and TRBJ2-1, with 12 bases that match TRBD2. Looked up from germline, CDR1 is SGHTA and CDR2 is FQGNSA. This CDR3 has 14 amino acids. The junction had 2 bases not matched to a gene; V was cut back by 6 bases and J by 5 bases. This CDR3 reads CASRGLAGNNEQFF. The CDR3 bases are TGTGCCAGCAGGGGACTAGCGGGTAACAATGAGCAGTTCTTC.

DNA for the CDR3: TGTGCCAGCAACGGACTAGCTCCAGAGACCCAGTACTTC. Its translation: CASNGLAPETQYF. The gene calls are TRBV2 and TRBJ2-5, with 8 bases that match TRBD2. Germline values: CDR1 SNHLY, CDR2 FYNNEI. This CDR3 is built from 13 residues. The trim removed 7 bases at V and 4 bases at J, leaving 5 bases unmatched.

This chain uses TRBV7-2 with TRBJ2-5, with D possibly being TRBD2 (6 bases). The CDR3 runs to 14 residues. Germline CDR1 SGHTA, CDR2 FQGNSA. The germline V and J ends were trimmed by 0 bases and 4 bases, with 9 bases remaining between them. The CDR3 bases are TGTGCCAGCAGCTTAGCGCGGGACTTAGAGACCCAGTACTTC. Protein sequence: CASSLARDLETQYF.

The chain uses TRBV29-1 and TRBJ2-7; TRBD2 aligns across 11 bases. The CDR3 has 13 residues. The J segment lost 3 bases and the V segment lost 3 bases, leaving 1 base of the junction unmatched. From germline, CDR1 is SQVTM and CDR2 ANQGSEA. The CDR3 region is CSVDGLAGYEQYF. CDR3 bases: TGCAGCGTTGATGGACTAGCGGGCTACGAGCAGTACTTC.

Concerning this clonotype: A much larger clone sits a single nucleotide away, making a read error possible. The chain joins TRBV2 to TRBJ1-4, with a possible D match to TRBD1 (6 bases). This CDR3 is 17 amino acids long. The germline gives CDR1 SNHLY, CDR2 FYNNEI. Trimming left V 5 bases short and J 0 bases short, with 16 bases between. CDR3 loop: CASSSGDQSATNEKLFF. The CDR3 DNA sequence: TGTGCCAGCAGTTCAGGGGACCAGAGCGCAACTAATGAAAAACTGTTTTTT.

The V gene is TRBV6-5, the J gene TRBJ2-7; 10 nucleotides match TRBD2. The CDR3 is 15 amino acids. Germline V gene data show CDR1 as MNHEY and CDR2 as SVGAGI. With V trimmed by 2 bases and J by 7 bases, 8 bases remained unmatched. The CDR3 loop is CASSYGASGGNEQYF. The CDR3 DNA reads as TGTGCCAGCAGTTACGGTGCTAGCGGGGGAAATGAGCAGTACTTC.

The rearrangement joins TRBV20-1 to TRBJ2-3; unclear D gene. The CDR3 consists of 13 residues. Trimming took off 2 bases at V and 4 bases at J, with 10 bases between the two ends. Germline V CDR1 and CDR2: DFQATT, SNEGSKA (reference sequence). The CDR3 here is CSARTMGPDTQYF. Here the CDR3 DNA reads TGCAGTGCTAGAACTATGGGTCCAGATACGCAGTATTTT.

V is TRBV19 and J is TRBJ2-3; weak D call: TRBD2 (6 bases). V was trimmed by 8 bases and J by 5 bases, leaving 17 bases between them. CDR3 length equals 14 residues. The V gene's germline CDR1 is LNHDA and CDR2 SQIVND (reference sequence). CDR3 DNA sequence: TGTGCCAGTGAAGATACTAGCATGGAAGATACGCAGTATTTT. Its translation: CASEDTSMEDTQYF.

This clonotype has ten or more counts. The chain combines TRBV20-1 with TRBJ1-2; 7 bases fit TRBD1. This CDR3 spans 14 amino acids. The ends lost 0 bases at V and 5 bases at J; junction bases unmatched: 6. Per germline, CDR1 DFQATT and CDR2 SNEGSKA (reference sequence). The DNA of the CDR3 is TGCAGTGCTAGAGAAGGGACAGCGGAATATGGCTACACCTTC. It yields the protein CSAREGTAEYGYTF.

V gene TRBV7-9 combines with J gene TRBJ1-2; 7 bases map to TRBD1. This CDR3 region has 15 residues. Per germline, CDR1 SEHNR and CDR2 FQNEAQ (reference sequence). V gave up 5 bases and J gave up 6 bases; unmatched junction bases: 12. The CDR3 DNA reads TGTGCCAGCAGCAGTTACTCGGGACAGATCAATGGCTACACCTTC. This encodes CASSSYSGQINGYTF.

The CDR3 is CSASRTSGEWAQYF. DNA of the CDR3: TGCAGTGCTAGCCGGACTAGCGGGGAATGGGCCCAGTACTTC. The chain couples TRBV20-1 to TRBJ2-5; TRBD2 aligns across 12 bases. The CDR3 contains 14 residues. With 3 bases clipped from V and 9 bases from J, the junction kept 8 bases outside the gene matches. Germline V gene data show CDR1 as DFQATT and CDR2 as SNEGSKA (reference sequence).